One and the same sample provided the 30 T cell receptor beta chains below, sequenced in a study of control samples from healthy donors and cancer patients. Assay used: immunoSEQ multiplex PCR; TCRdb lists only in-frame clones, some missing. The sample includes over 150,000 clones, more than 85% of them seen just once. Source material: blood. The receptor source for this set is a middle-aged woman in good health.

V usage is TRBV11-1 and J usage is TRBJ2-5, with D tentatively TRBD1 or TRBD2 (5 bases each). The germline V gene encodes CDR1 SGHAT and CDR2 FQDESV (reference sequence). Deletions cut 1 base from V and 5 bases from J, with 14 bases between. The CDR3 is made up of 15 amino acids. The CDR3 reads CASSLGKIGTETQYF. In DNA, the CDR3 is TGTGCCAGCAGCTTAGGAAAGATAGGGACGGAGACCCAGTACTTC.

The chain has TRBV3-1 (or the pseudogene TRBV3-2) and TRBJ1-2, with 12 bases lining up with TRBD1. Germline V CDR1 and CDR2: LGHDT, YNNKEL (reference sequence). The CDR3 consists of 16 residues. Losses at the gene ends were 0 bases for V and 3 bases for J; bases not matched to a gene: 2. The CDR3 here is CASSQEGQGAYYGYTF. As DNA, the CDR3 is TGTGCCAGCAGCCAAGAGGGACAGGGGGCTTACTATGGCTACACCTTC.

This clone has only one observation. This chain links TRBV4-1 with TRBJ1-1; D is unresolved. Between the trimmed V and J ends, which lost 4 bases and 1 base, there was a span of 7 bases. The germline V gene encodes CDR1 MGHRA and CDR2 YSYEKL. The CDR3 runs to 13 residues. CDR3 in DNA: TGCGCCAGCAGCCCCGCGAAGAACACTGAAGCTTTCTTT. Protein sequence: CASSPAKNTEAFF.

The chain has TRBV5-1 and TRBJ2-7; perhaps D is TRBD1 or TRBD2 (5 bases each). V was shortened by 0 bases and J by 4 bases, with 20 bases between the two germline ends. Per the germline V gene, CDR1 is SGHRS and CDR2 is YFSETQ. The CDR3 has 17 amino acids. In nucleotides, the CDR3 is TGCGCCAGCAGCTTGGGGGGCGGCCAGGGAGTTTGGTACGAGCAGTACTTC. This sequence encodes CASSLGGGQGVWYEQYF.

This chain uses TRBV3-1 (or the pseudogene TRBV3-2) with TRBJ2-3; 13 nucleotides match TRBD2. V lost 1 base to trimming and J lost 2 bases; unmatched junction nucleotides: 6. This CDR3 is built from 18 residues. CDR1 is LGHDT and CDR2 is YNNKEL in the germline V gene (reference sequence). The CDR3 nucleotides read TGTGCCAGCAGCCAAGGACGACTAGCGGGGGGTTCCACAGATACGCAGTATTTT. Its protein product is CASSQGRLAGGSTDTQYF.

V is TRBV6-5 and J is TRBJ2-3; maybe TRBD2 (6 bases). Germline CDR1 is MNHEY and CDR2 is SVGAGI. There are 14 residues in the CDR3. Trimming took 2 bases from V and 6 from J, leaving 12 bases between them. CDR3 sequence: CASSYRGYGDTQYF. The CDR3 DNA reads TGTGCCAGCAGTTACCGGGGGTATGGGGATACGCAGTATTTT.

The chain couples TRBV7-9 to TRBJ2-3, with 9 bases fitting TRBD1. V shed 6 bases and J 2 bases; nucleotides not matched to a gene: 9. The CDR3 runs 16 residues. Germline loops: CDR1 SEHNR, CDR2 FQNEAQ (reference sequence). This CDR3 reads CASSRSGTGTTDTQYF. The CDR3, as DNA: TGTGCCAGCAGTCGATCCGGGACAGGGACCACAGATACGCAGTATTTT.

The chain has TRBV29-1 and TRBJ1-2; TRBD1 might be the D (5 bases). This CDR3 spans 14 amino acids. Trimming took 1 base from V and 8 from J, leaving 17 bases between them. Germline V lookup: CDR1 SQVTM, CDR2 ANQGSEA. The CDR3: CSVEAQGGIGGYTF. For the CDR3, the DNA is TGCAGCGTTGAAGCCCAGGGAGGGATCGGGGGCTACACCTTC.

The genes are TRBV4-1 and TRBJ2-3, with 10 bases matching TRBD2. The CDR3 extends over 17 amino acids. Germline V gene sequence: CDR1 MGHRA, CDR2 YSYEKL. V lost 2 bases, J lost 2 bases, and 7 bases stayed unmatched. The CDR3 bases are TGCGCCAGCAGCCAATCCATCACTAGCGGGGCCACAGATACGCAGTATTTT. This translates into CASSQSITSGATDTQYF.

This clone appeared once. The chain is built from TRBV5-4 and TRBJ2-6; D call uncertain. This CDR3 region has 16 residues. Trimming pared 4 bases from V and 0 bases from J, leaving 11 bases between. CDR1 is SGHNT and CDR2 is YYREEE in the germline V gene (reference sequence). The DNA for the CDR3 is TGTGCCAGCAGCCCCCTAGGGTCCTCTGGGGCCAACGTCCTGACTTTC. It specifies CASSPLGSSGANVLTF.

The V and J genes are TRBV4-1 and TRBJ1-2, with D maybe TRBD1 (5 bases). Germline V gene data show CDR1 as MGHRA and CDR2 as YSYEKL. This CDR3 is built from 15 residues. V gave up 0 bases and J gave up 4 bases, with 12 bases separating them. CDR3 nucleotide sequence: TGCGCCAGCAGCCAAGATTCAGGGATCGGCTATGGCTACACCTTC. It is translated as CASSQDSGIGYGYTF.

This sequence joins TRBV5-1 and TRBJ1-1; no clear D. Germline CDR1 reads SGHRS; CDR2 reads YFSETQ. This CDR3 region has 14 residues. V dropped 1 base and J dropped 4 bases, with 11 bases sitting between them. The CDR3 nucleotides read TGCGCCAGCAGCTTGTACGGCTGGGGCACTGAAGCTTTCTTT. Its translation: CASSLYGWGTEAFF.

The V call is TRBV5-1, the J call TRBJ1-6, with 9 bases lining up with TRBD1. The germline gives CDR1 SGHRS, CDR2 YFSETQ. CDR3 size: 12 residues. With V trimmed by 6 bases and J by 14 bases, 6 bases remained unmatched. The CDR3 is CASTTDRGALHF. The CDR3 DNA is TGCGCCAGCACCACCGACAGGGGGGCCCTCCACTTT. The full variable domain, in which reference TRBV5-1 and TRBJ1-6 provide the parts outside the CDR3, is KAGVTQTPRYLIKTRGQQVTLSCSPISGHRSVSWYQQTPGQGLQFLFEYFSETQRNKGNFPGRFSGRQFSNSRSEMNVSTLELGDSALYLCASTTDRGALHFGNGTRLTVT.

V and J are TRBV18 and TRBJ2-1; TRBD1 might be the D (5 bases). CDR1 is KGHSH, CDR2 LQKENI, per germline. The V gene lost 2 bases and the J gene lost 8 bases, with 16 bases spanning the gap. This CDR3 is 15 amino acids long. The DNA for the CDR3 is TGTGCCAGCTCACCAATAGGGGCGCCGTTCGATGAGCAGTTCTTC. Protein product: CASSPIGAPFDEQFF.

This rearrangement joins TRBV5-5 to TRBJ2-1, with TRBD1 matching 7 bases. The V gene end was trimmed by 2 bases and the J gene end by 7 bases; junction bases not matched to a gene: 6. CDR1 and CDR2 from the germline V gene are SGHKS and YYEKEE (reference sequence). The CDR3 runs to 14 residues. Here the CDR3 reads CASSFWTGGNEQFF. The DNA for the CDR3 is TGTGCCAGCAGCTTTTGGACAGGAGGAAATGAGCAGTTCTTC. Full variable domain (rest looked up from reference TRBV5-5 and TRBJ2-1): DAGVTQSPTHLIKTRGQQVTLRCSPISGHKSVSWYQQVLGQGPQFIFQYYEKEERGRGNFPDRFSARQFPNYSSELNVNALLLGDSALYLCASSFWTGGNEQFFGPGTRLTVL.

The V and J genes are TRBV9 and TRBJ1-1; possible D gene TRBD1, 6 bases. The germline V and J ends were trimmed by 0 bases and 4 bases, with 13 bases remaining between them. The germline V gene has CDR1 SGDLS and CDR2 YYNGEE. This CDR3 is built from 15 residues. CDR3 bases: TGTGCCAGCAGCGTAGGCCTTGGCAGGGGCACTGAAGCTTTCTTT. It yields the protein CASSVGLGRGTEAFF.

The DNA of the CDR3 is TGTGCCAGCAGCTTAGGAGACACATTCTACGAGCAGTACTTC. It translates to CASSLGDTFYEQYF. The chain joins TRBV7-9 to TRBJ2-7; D unclear. Germline CDR1 SEHNR, CDR2 FQNEAQ (reference sequence). V lost 1 base and J 3 bases, leaving 10 bases between the germline ends. CDR3 size: 14 residues.

The V call is TRBV4-1, the J call TRBJ2-5, with D perhaps being TRBD1 or TRBD2 (6 bases each). Trimming cost V 3 bases and J 5 bases, with 16 bases left between them. The CDR3 covers 15 residues. The V gene's germline CDR1 is MGHRA and CDR2 YSYEKL. The CDR3 region is CASSHYPGALETQYF. As DNA, the CDR3 is TGCGCCAGCAGCCACTATCCGGGGGCTTTGGAGACCCAGTACTTC.

The chain couples TRBV13 to TRBJ1-2; D gene unclear. V was clipped by 4 bases and J by 4 bases, with 16 bases between them. Looked up from germline, CDR1 is PRHDT and CDR2 is FYEKMQ (reference sequence). This CDR3 is 15 amino acids long. In nucleotides, the CDR3 is TGTGCCAGCAGCTCCGGACGGACTGGGAGCTATGGCTACACCTTC. This encodes CASSSGRTGSYGYTF.

This chain joins TRBV10-1 and TRBJ2-1, with D hard to call. Trimming stripped 3 bases from V and 2 bases from J, with 5 bases between. CDR1 and CDR2 (germline): WNHNN, SYGVQD (reference sequence). CDR3 length equals 13 residues. The CDR3, as DNA: TGCGCCAGCAGTGACGGTCCCTACAATGAGCAGTTCTTC. Translation gives CASSDGPYNEQFF.

The chain employs TRBV5-1 and TRBJ2-7; TRBD1 matches at 10 bases. The CDR3 covers 14 residues. The germline V gene has CDR1 SGHRS and CDR2 YFSETQ. The V segment lost 0 bases and the J segment 6 bases; nucleotides outside the gene matches: 3. The CDR3 sequence: CASSLGQGASEQYF. DNA for the CDR3: TGCGCCAGCAGCTTGGGACAGGGGGCTTCCGAGCAGTACTTC. Full variable domain (remainder filled in from reference TRBV5-1 and TRBJ2-7): KAGVTQTPRYLIKTRGQQVTLSCSPISGHRSVSWYQQTPGQGLQFLFEYFSETQRNKGNFPGRFSGRQFSNSRSEMNVSTLELGDSALYLCASSLGQGASEQYFGPGTRLTVT.

The chain employs TRBV9 and TRBJ1-1; possibly TRBD1 for D (5 bases). In germline, CDR1 is SGDLS, CDR2 YYNGEE. The CDR3 is 14 residues long. The V end was cut by 0 bases, the J end by 4 bases, with 10 bases between. CDR3 sequence reads: CASSVGGWGTEAFF. As DNA, the CDR3 is TGTGCCAGCAGCGTAGGGGGCTGGGGCACTGAAGCTTTCTTT.

The genes are TRBV2 and TRBJ2-7; D call uncertain. V was shortened by 6 bases and J by 2 bases, with 5 bases between the two germline ends. This CDR3 has 11 amino acids. The germline CDR1 and CDR2 sequences are SNHLY and FYNNEI. The CDR3 sequence is CASSFAYEQYF. The CDR3 coding sequence is TGTGCCAGCAGCTTCGCCTACGAGCAGTACTTC.

The chain carries TRBV12-3 or TRBV12-4 and TRBJ1-2, with D possibly being TRBD1 (6 bases). Trimming shortened V by 5 bases and J by 5 bases, and 12 bases separated the two germline ends. This CDR3 comprises 13 residues. The CDR3 is CASSQGQQYGYTF. The DNA for the CDR3 is TGTGCCAGCAGTCAAGGACAGCAGTATGGCTACACCTTC.

This chain connects TRBV7-3 to TRBJ2-6; weak D call: TRBD2 (5 bases). CDR3 length: 16 amino acids. V lost 0 bases and J 4 bases, leaving 10 bases between the germline ends. CDR1 and CDR2 from the germline V gene are SGHTA and FQGTGA. Written as DNA, the CDR3 is TGTGCCAGCAGCTTAACTTGGGCGGGCGGGGCCAACGTCCTGACTTTC. This gives the protein CASSLTWAGGANVLTF.

The chain has TRBV7-2 and TRBJ1-3; tentative D call: TRBD1 (5 bases). This CDR3 spans 14 amino acids. Trimming cost V 3 bases and J 8 bases, with 14 bases left between them. In germline, CDR1 is SGHTA, CDR2 FQGNSA. The CDR3, as DNA: TGTGCCAGCAGCTTTCCGGGACGAAGAGACACCATATATTTT. The encoded protein is CASSFPGRRDTIYF. Combining the CDR3 with reference TRBV7-2 and TRBJ1-3 gives the whole variable domain GAGVSQSPSNKVTEKGKDVELRCDPISGHTALYWYRQSLGQGLEFLIYFQGNSAPDKSGLPSDRFSAERTGGSVSTLTIQRTQQEDSAVYLCASSFPGRRDTIYFGEGSWLTVV.

V gene TRBV19 combines with J gene TRBJ1-1; D uncertain. The CDR3 length is 15 residues. Trimming cost V 3 bases and J 1 base, with 12 bases left between them. In germline, CDR1 is LNHDA, CDR2 SQIVND (reference sequence). CDR3 sequence reads: CASSMSAWGNTEAFF. In DNA, the CDR3 is TGTGCCAGTAGTATGTCGGCATGGGGGAACACTGAAGCTTTCTTT.

This chain joins TRBV12-3 or TRBV12-4 and TRBJ2-1, with a possible D match to TRBD2 (6 bases). The CDR3 runs 13 residues. Trimming took 3 bases from V and 6 from J, leaving 9 bases between them. DNA of the CDR3: TGTGCCAGCAGTTTGGTGGGGGGCAATGAGCAGTTCTTC. As protein: CASSLVGGNEQFF.

The rearrangement links TRBV19 to TRBJ2-1; 8 bases fit TRBD2. J was trimmed by 8 bases and V by 4 bases; bases with no gene match: 10. This CDR3 is built from 15 residues. Germline CDR1 and CDR2: LNHDA and SQIVND (reference sequence). The CDR3 sequence: CASSTPREGRYEQFF. The CDR3 DNA reads as TGTGCCAGTAGTACCCCTCGGGAGGGGCGGTATGAGCAGTTCTTC.

The V gene is TRBV14, the J gene TRBJ2-4, with no clear D. The CDR3 covers 11 residues. The ends were cut back, 0 bases at V and 11 bases at J, with 5 bases in the middle. The germline V gene has CDR1 SGHDN and CDR2 FVKESK. Here the CDR3 DNA reads TGTGCCAGCAGCCAAGAAAGGGTTCAGTACTTC. It is translated as CASSQERVQYF.